This T cell receptor beta chain was profiled in a study of control samples from healthy donors and cancer patients. The CDR3 is 16 amino acids. Per the germline V gene, CDR1 is SGHDT and CDR2 is YYEEEE. With V trimmed by 0 bases and J by 0 bases, 2 bases remained unmatched. Profiling relied on immunoSEQ multiplex PCR, and the TCRdb table lists in-frame clones only, not all of them. The data contain approximately 30,000 clones, around nine tenths of them singletons. This chain links TRBV5-6 with TRBJ2-7, with TRBD2 matching over 11 bases. This TCR was recovered from a woman in her 40s with lung cancer. Sequenced sample: PBMCs. CDR3 protein: CASSLATSGVSYEQYF. Written as DNA, the CDR3 is TGTGCCAGCAGCTTGGCGACTAGCGGGGTCTCCTACGAGCAGTACTTC.